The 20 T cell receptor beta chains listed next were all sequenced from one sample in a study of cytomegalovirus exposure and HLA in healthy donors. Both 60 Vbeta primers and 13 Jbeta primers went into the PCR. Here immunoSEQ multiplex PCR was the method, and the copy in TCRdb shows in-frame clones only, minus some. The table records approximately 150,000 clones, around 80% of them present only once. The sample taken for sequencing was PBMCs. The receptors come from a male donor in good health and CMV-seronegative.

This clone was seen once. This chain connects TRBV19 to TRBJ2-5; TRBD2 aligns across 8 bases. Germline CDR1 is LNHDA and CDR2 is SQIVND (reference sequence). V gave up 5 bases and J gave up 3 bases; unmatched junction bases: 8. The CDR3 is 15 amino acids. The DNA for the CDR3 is TGTGCCAGTAGTTTCCGACTAGCGACCGAAGAGACCCAGTACTTC. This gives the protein CASSFRLATEETQYF. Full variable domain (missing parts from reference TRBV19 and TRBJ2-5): DGGITQSPKYLFRKEGQNVTLSCEQNLNHDAMYWYRQDPGQGLRLIYYSQIVNDFQKGDIAEGYSVSREKKESFPLTVTSAQKNPTAFYLCASSFRLATEETQYFGPGTRLLVL.

As DNA, the CDR3 is TGTGCCAGCAGTCATTCTAGCGGGAGTTCCTACAATGAGCAGTTCTTC. Protein product: CASSHSSGSSYNEQFF. The V gene is TRBV9, the J gene TRBJ2-1, with 10 bases lining up with TRBD2. The CDR3 consists of 16 residues. V trimming: 5 bases; J trimming: 1 base; junction bases outside the gene matches: 6. CDR1 SGDLS and CDR2 YYNGEE come from the germline V gene.

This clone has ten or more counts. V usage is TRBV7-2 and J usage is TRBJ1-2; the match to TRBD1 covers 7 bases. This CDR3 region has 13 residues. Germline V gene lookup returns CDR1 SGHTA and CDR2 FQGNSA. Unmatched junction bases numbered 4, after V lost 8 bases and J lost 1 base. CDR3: CASRAGGNYGYTF. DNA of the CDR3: TGTGCCAGCCGTGCAGGGGGTAACTATGGCTACACCTTC.

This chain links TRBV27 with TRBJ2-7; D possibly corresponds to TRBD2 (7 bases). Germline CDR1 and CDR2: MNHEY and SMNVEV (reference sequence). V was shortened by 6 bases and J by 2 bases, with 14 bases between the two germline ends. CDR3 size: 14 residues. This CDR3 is CASRIQGGTYEQYF. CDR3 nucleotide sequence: TGTGCCAGCAGGATACAGGGAGGGACCTACGAGCAGTACTTC.

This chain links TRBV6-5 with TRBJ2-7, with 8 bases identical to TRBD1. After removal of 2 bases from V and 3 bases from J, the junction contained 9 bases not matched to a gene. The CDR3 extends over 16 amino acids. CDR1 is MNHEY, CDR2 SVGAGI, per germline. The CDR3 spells CASSYRGTGGFYEQYF. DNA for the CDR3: TGTGCCAGCAGTTACCGAGGTACAGGGGGATTCTACGAGCAGTACTTC.

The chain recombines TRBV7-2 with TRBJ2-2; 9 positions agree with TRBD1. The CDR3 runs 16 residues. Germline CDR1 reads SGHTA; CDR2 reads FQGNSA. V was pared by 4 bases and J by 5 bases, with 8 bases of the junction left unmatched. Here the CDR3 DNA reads TGTGCCAGCAGCTCACAGGGGGCGCTCGGGACCGGGGAGCTGTTTTTT. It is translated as CASSSQGALGTGELFF.

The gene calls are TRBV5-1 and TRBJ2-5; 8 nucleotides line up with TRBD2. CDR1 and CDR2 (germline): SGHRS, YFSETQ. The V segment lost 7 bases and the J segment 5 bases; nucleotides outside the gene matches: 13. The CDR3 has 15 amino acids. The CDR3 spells CASRPIAGIMETQYF. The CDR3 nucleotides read TGCGCCAGCCGTCCCATAGCGGGAATTATGGAGACCCAGTACTTC.

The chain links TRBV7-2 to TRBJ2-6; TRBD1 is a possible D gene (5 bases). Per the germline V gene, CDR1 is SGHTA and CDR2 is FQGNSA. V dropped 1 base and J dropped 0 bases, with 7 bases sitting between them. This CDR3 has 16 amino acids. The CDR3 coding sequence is TGTGCCAGCAGCTTAGTACAGGCCTCTGGGGCCAACGTCCTGACTTTC. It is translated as CASSLVQASGANVLTF.

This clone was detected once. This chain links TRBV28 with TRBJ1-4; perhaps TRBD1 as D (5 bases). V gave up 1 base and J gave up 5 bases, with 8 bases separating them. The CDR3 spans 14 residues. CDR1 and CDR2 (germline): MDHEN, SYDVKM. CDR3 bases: TGTGCCAGCAGTTTATTTCAGGGCAATGAAAAACTGTTTTTT. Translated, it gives CASSLFQGNEKLFF. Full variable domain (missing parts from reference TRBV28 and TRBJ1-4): DVKVTQSSRYLVKRTGEKVFLECVQDMDHENMFWYRQDPGLGLRLIYFSYDVKMKEKGDIPEGYSVSREKKERFSLILESASTNQTSMYLCASSLFQGNEKLFFGSGTQLSVL.

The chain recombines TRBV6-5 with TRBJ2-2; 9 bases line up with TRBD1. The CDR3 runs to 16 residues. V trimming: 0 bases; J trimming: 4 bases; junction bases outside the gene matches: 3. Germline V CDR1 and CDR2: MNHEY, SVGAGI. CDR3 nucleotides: TGTGCCAGCAGTTACTCCGGACAGGGGATCACCGGGGAGCTGTTTTTT. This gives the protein CASSYSGQGITGELFF.

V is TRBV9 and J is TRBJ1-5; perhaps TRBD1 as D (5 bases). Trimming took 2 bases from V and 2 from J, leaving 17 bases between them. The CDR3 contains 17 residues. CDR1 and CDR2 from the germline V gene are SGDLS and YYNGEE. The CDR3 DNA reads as TGTGCCAGCAGCGTGGGGGAGTGGGCGGGAGGCAATCAGCCCCAGCATTTT. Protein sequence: CASSVGEWAGGNQPQHF.

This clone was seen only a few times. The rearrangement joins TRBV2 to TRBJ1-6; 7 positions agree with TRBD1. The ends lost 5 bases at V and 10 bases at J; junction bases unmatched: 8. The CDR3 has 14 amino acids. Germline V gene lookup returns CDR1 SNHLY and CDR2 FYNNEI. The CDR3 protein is CASSPARQGSPLHF. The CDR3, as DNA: TGTGCCAGCAGTCCAGCCAGACAGGGATCACCCCTCCACTTT.

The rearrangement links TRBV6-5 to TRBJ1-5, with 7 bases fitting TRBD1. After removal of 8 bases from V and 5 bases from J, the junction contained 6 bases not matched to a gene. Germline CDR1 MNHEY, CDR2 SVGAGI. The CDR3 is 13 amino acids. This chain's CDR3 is CASGGQTHQPQHF. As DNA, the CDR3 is TGTGCCAGCGGGGGACAGACACATCAGCCCCAGCATTTT.

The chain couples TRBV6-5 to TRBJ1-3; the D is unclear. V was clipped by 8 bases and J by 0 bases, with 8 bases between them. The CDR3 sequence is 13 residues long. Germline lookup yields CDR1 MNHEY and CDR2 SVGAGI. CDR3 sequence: CASEAISGNTIYF. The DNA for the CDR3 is TGTGCCAGCGAAGCGATCTCTGGAAACACCATATATTTT.

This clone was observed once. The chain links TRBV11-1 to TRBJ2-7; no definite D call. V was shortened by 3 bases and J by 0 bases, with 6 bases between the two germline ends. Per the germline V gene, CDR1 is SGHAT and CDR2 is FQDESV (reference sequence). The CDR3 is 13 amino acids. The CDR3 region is CASSFPRSYEQYF. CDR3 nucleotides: TGTGCCAGCAGCTTCCCCCGCTCCTACGAGCAGTACTTC.

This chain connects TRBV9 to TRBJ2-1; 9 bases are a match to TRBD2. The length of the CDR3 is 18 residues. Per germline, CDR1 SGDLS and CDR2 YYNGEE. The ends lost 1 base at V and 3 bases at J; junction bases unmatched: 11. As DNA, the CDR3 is TGTGCCAGCAGCGTAAGTGGCGCGGCTAGCGGGGTCTACAATGAGCAGTTCTTC. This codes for CASSVSGAASGVYNEQFF.

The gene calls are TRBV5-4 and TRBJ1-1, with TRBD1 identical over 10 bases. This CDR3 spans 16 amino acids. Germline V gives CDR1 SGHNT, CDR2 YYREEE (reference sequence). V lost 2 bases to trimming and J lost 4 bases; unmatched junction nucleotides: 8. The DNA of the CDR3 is TGTGCCAGCAGCTTCCGGGACAGGGGAGACGGCACTGAAGCTTTCTTT. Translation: CASSFRDRGDGTEAFF.

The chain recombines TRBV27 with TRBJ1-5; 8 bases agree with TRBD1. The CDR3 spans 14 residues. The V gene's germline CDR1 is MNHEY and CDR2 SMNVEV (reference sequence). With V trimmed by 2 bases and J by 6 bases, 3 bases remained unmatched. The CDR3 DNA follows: TGTGCCAGCAGTTTACGGACAGGGCTTCAGCCCCAGCATTTT. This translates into CASSLRTGLQPQHF.

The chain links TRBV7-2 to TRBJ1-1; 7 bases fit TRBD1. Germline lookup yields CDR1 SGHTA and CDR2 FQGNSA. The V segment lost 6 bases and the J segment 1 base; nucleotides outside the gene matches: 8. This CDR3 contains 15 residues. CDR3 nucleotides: TGTGCCAGCAGACCCAAACAGGGGACGAACACTGAAGCTTTCTTT. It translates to CASRPKQGTNTEAFF.

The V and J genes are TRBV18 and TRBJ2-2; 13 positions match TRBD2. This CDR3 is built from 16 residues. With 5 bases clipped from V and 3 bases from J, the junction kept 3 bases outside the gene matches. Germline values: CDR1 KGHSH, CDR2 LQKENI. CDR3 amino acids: CASSAGLAGDTGELFF. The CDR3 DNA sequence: TGTGCCAGCTCAGCTGGACTAGCGGGGGACACCGGGGAGCTGTTTTTT.